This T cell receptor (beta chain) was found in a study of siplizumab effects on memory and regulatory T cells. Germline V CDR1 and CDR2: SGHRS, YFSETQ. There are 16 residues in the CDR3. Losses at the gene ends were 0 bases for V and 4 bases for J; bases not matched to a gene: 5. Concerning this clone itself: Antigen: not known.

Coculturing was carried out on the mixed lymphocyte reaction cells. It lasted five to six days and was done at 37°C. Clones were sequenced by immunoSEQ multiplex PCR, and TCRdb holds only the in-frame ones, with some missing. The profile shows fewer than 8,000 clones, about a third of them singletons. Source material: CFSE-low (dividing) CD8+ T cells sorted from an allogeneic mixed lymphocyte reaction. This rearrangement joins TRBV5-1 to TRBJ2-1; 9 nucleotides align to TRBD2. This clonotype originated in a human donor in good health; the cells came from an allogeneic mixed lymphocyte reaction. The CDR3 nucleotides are TGCGCCAGCAGCTTGGCCCCGACTAGCGGTTACAATGAGCAGTTCTTC. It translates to CASSLAPTSGYNEQFF.